What follows describes a single T cell receptor beta chain. The antigen remains unidentified. Trimming at V came to 6 bases and at J to 3 bases, leaving 4 bases not matched to a gene. Germline values: CDR1 MNHNS, CDR2 SASEGT. The CDR3 has 14 amino acids. The data derive from a study of cytomegalovirus exposure and HLA in healthy donors. General observations from the study: Analysis performed later showed TCR beta chains linked to HLA being more clonally expanded than equally common others. Most TCR sequences were rare, but some public TCRs occurred in many donors. When analyzed later, a missense DCLRE1C variant was found to be linked to TCR beta V- and J-gene trimming.

PCR was performed using 60 Vbeta and 13 Jbeta primers. Some clones are missing from TCRdb's copy, which holds only in-frame ones; the method was immunoSEQ multiplex PCR. The repertoire includes about 130,000 clones, 75% of them detected once, and roughly 3% sits in the top ten. Sequences were obtained from PBMCs. The chain combines TRBV6-1 with TRBJ2-7, with 11 bases aligning to TRBD2. The TCR sequence derives from a man between 25 and 39 years old in good health and CMV-seronegative. The CDR3 protein is CASRGGLADYEQYF. The CDR3 region has the DNA TGTGCCAGCAGGGGGGGACTAGCGGACTACGAGCAGTACTTC.